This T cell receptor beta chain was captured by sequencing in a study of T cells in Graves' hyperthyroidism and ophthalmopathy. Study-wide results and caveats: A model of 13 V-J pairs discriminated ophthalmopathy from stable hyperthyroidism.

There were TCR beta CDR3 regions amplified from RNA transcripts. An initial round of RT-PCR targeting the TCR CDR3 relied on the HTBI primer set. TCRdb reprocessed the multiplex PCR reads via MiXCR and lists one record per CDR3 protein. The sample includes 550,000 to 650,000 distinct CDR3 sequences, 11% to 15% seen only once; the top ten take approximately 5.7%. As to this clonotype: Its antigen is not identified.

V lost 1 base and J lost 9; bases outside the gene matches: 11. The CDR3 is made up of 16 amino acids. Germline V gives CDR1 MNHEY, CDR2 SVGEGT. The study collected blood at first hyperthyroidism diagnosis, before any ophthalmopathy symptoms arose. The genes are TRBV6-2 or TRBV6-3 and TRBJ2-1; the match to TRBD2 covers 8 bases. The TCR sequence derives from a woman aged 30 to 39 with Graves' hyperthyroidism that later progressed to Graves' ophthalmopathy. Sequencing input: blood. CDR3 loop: CASSYLAGREIGEQFF. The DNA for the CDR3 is TGTGCCAGCAGTTACTTAGCGGGAAGGGAGATAGGTGAGCAGTTCTTC.